This paragraph covers one T cell receptor (beta chain) sequence. The CDR3 has 13 residues. The germline gives CDR1 SGHRS, CDR2 YFSETQ. After removal of 1 base from V and 3 bases from J, the junction contained 1 base not matched to a gene. These data are taken from a study of blood T cell repertoires in COVID-19. Individuals aged roughly 18 to 95 years were recruited from roughly 23 US areas. Two negative PCRs, clearance, or symptom resolution had been documented for recovered Cohort 3 donors. The protocol was immunoSEQ multiplex PCR, while the TCRdb copy is restricted to in-frame clones and leaves out a portion. The table lists 250,000 or so clones, under 85% of them singletons, with approximately 2% in the top ten.

This receptor was taken from a man in his sixties who had recovered from COVID-19. The genes are TRBV5-1 and TRBJ2-7; 7 positions agree with TRBD2. Source material: PBMCs or T cells enriched from blood (not recorded which). CDR3 loop: CASSLREGYEQYF. CDR3 bases: TGCGCCAGCAGCTTGAGGGAGGGCTACGAGCAGTACTTC.